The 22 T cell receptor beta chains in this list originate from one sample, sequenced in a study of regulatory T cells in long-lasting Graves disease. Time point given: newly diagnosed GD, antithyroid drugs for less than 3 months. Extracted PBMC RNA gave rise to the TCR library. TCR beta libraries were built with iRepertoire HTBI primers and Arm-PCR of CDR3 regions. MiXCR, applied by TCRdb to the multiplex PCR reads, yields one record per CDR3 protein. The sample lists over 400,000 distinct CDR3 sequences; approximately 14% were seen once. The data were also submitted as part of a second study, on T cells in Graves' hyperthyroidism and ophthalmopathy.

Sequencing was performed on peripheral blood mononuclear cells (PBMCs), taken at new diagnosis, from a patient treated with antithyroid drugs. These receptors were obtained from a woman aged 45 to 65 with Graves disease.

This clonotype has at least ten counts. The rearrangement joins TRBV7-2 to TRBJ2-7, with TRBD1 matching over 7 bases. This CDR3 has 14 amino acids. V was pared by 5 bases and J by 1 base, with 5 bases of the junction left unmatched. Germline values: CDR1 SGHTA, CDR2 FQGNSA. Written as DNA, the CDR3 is TGTGCCAGCAGCCTGGACAGGTTATCCTACGAGCAGTACTTC. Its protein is CASSLDRLSYEQYF.

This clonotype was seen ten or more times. DNA for the CDR3: TGTGCCAGCAGTTTTCCGTTCCGCGGCAGGGAGAACTACGAGCAGTACTTC. It is translated as CASSFPFRGRENYEQYF. This chain connects TRBV28 to TRBJ2-7; D assignment may be TRBD1 or TRBD2 (5 bases each). The CDR3 runs to 17 residues. CDR1 and CDR2 (germline): MDHEN, SYDVKM. Trimming cost V 3 bases and J 3 bases, with 21 bases left between them.

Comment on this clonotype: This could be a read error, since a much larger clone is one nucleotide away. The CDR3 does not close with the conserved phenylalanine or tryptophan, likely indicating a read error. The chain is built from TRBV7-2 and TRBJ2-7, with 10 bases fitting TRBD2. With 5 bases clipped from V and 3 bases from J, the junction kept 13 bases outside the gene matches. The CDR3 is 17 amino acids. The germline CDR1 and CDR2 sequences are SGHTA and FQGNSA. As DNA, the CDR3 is TGTGCCAGCAGCGGGGGACTAGCGCGGGGGGCGAGCTACGAGCAGTACCTC. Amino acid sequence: CASSGGLARGASYEQYL.

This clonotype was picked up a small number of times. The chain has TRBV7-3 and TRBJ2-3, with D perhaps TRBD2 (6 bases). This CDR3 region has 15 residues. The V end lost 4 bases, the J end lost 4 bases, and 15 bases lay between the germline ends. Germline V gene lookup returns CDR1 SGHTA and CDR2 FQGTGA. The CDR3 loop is CASSSRLSGADTQYF. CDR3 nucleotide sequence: TGTGCCAGCAGCTCCCGCCTATCGGGAGCAGATACGCAGTATTTT.

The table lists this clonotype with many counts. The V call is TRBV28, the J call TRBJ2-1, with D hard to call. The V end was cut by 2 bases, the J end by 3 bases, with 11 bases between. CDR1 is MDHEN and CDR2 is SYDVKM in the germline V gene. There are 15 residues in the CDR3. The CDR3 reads CASSLGSLIYNEQFF. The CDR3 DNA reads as TGTGCCAGCAGTTTAGGAAGCTTAATCTACAATGAGCAGTTCTTC.

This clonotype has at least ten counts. In DNA form, the CDR3 reads TGCAGTGCAAGGTTGGACGTTACTTTATACAATGAGCAGTTCTTC. The encoded protein is CSARLDVTLYNEQFF. The chain is built from TRBV20-1 and TRBJ2-1; D gene uncertain. Trimming pared 6 bases from V and 4 bases from J, leaving 19 bases between. This CDR3 comprises 15 residues. Germline loops: CDR1 DFQATT, CDR2 SNEGSKA (reference sequence).

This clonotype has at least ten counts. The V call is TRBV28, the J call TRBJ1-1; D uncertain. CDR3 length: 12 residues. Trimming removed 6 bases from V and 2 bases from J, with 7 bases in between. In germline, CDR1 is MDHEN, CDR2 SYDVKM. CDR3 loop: CASSSANTEAFF. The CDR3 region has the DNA TGTGCCAGCAGCTCAGCTAACACTGAAGCTTTCTTT.

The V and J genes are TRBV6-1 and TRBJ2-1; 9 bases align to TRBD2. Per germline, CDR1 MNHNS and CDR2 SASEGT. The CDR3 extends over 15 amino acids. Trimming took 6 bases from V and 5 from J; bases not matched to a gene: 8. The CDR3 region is CASSGGRGVDNEQFF. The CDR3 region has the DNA TGTGCCAGCAGCGGCGGGAGGGGGGTCGACAATGAGCAGTTCTTC.

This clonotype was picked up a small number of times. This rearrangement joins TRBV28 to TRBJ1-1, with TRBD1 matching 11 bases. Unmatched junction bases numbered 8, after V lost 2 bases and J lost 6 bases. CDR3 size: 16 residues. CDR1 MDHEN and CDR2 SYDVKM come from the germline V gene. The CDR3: CASSLGRTGGNAEAFF. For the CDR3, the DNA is TGTGCCAGCAGTTTAGGTAGGACAGGGGGCAACGCTGAAGCTTTCTTT. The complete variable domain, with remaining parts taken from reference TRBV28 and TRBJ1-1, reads DVKVTQSSRYLVKRTGEKVFLECVQDMDHENMFWYRQDPGLGLRLIYFSYDVKMKEKGDIPEGYSVSREKKERFSLILESASTNQTSMYLCASSLGRTGGNAEAFFGQGTRLTVV.

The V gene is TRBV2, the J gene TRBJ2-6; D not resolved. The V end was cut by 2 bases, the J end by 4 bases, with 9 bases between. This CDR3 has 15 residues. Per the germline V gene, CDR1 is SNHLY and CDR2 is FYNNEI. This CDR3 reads CASSENLLGANVLTF. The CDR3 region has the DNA TGTGCCAGCAGTGAAAATCTCCTCGGGGCCAACGTCCTGACTTTC.

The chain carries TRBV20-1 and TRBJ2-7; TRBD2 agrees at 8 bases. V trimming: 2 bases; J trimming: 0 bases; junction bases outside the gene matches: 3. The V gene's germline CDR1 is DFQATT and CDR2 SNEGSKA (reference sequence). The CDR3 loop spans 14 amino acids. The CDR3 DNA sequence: TGCAGTGCTAGAAACAGCGGGAGCTCCTACGAGCAGTACTTC. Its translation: CSARNSGSSYEQYF.

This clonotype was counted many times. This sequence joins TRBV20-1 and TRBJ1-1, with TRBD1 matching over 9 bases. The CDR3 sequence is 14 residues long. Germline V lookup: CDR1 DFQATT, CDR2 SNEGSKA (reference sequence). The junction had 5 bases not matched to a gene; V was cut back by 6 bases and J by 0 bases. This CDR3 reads CSAPGQGLNTEAFF. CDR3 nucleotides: TGCAGTGCCCCCGGACAGGGGCTGAACACTGAAGCTTTCTTT.

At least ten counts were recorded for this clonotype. CDR3 DNA: TGTGCCAGCAGCCAAGGGTTTTCTCCGACGACTGAAGCTTTCTTT. This translates into CASSQGFSPTTEAFF. This chain joins TRBV3-1 and TRBJ1-1; D remains unclear. V shed 1 base and J shed 5 bases, with 14 bases lying between them. CDR1 and CDR2 from the germline V gene are LGHDT and YNNKEL (reference sequence). The CDR3 runs 15 residues. Using reference TRBV3-1 and TRBJ1-1 for the parts outside the CDR3, the full variable domain is DTAVSQTPKYLVTQMGNDKSIKCEQNLGHDTMYWYKQDSKKFLKIMFSYNNKELIINETVPNRFSPKSPDKAHLNLHINSLELGDSAVYFCASSQGFSPTTEAFFGQGTRLTVV.

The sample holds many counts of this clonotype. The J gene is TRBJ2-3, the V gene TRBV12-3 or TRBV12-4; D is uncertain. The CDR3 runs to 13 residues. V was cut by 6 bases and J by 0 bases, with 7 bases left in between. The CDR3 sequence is CASSFGSTDTQYF. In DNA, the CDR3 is TGTGCCAGCAGCTTCGGAAGCACAGATACGCAGTATTTT.

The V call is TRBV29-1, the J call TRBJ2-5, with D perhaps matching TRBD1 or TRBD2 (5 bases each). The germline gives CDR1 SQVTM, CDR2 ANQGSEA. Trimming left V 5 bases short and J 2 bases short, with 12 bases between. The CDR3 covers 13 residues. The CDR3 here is CSVLRDQQETQYF. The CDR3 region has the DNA TGCAGCGTTCTCCGGGACCAGCAAGAGACCCAGTACTTC.

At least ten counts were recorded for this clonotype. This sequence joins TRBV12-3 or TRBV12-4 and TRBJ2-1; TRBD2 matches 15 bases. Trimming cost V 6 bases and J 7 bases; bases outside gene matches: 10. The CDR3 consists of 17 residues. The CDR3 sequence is CASRWTSGRGGPNEQFF. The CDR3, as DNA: TGTGCCAGCAGATGGACTAGCGGGAGGGGAGGCCCTAATGAGCAGTTCTTC.

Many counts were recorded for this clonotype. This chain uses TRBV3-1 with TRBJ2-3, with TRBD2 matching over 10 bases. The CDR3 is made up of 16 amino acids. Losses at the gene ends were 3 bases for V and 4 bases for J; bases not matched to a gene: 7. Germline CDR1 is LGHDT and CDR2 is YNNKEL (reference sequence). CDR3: CASSQLAGGLADTQYF. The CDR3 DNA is TGTGCCAGCAGCCAGTTAGCGGGAGGTTTGGCAGATACGCAGTATTTT.

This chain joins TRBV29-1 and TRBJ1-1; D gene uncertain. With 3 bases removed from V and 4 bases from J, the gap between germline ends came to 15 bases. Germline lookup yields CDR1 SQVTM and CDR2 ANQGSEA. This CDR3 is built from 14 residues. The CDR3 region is CSVDLFGVGTEAFF. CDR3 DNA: TGCAGCGTTGACCTCTTCGGGGTGGGCACTGAAGCTTTCTTT.

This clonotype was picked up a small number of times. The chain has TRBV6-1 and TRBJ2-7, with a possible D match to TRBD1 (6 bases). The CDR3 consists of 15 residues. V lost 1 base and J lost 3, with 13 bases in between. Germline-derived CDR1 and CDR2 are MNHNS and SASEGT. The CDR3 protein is CASSEVGGEVYEQYF. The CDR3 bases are TGTGCCAGCAGTGAAGTTGGGGGCGAGGTCTACGAGCAGTACTTC.

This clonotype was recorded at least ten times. This CDR3 is CASSFRIGLAGDEQFF. The CDR3 DNA reads TGTGCCAGCAGTTTTCGGATTGGACTAGCGGGAGATGAGCAGTTCTTC. This chain connects TRBV12-3 or TRBV12-4 to TRBJ2-1, with TRBD2 identical over 13 bases. J was trimmed by 8 bases and V by 3 bases; bases with no gene match: 7. The CDR3 runs to 16 residues.

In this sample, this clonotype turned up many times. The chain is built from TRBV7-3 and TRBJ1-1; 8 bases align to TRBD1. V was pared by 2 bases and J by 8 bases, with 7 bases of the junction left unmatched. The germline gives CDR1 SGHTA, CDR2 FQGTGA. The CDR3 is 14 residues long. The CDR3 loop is CASSLGGTGREAFF. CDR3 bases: TGTGCCAGCAGCTTAGGAGGGACAGGAAGAGAAGCTTTCTTT.

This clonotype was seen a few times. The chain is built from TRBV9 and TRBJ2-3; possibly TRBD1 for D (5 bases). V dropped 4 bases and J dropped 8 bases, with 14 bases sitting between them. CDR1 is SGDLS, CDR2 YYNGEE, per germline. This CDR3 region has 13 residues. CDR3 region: CASSPETVGTQYF. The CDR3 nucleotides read TGTGCCAGCAGCCCAGAGACAGTAGGTACGCAGTATTTT. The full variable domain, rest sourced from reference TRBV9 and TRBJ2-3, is DSGVTQTPKHLITATGQRVTLRCSPRSGDLSVYWYQQSLDQGLQFLIQYYNGEERAKGNILERFSAQQFPDLHSELNLSSLELGDSALYFCASSPETVGTQYFGPGTRLTVL.